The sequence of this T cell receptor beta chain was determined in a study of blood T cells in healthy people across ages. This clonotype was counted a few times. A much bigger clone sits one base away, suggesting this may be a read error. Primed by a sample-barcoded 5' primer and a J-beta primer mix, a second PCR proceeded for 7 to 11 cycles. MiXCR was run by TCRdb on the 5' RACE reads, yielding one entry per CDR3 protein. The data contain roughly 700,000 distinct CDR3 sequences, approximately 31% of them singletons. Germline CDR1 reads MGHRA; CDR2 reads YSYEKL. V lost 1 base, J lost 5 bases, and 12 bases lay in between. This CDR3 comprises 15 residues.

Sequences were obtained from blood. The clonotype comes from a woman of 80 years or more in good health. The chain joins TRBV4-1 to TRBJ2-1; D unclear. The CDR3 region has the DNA TGCGCCAGCAGCCAAGTTACGGAGTCAAACAATGAGCAGTTCTTC. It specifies CASSQVTESNNEQFF.